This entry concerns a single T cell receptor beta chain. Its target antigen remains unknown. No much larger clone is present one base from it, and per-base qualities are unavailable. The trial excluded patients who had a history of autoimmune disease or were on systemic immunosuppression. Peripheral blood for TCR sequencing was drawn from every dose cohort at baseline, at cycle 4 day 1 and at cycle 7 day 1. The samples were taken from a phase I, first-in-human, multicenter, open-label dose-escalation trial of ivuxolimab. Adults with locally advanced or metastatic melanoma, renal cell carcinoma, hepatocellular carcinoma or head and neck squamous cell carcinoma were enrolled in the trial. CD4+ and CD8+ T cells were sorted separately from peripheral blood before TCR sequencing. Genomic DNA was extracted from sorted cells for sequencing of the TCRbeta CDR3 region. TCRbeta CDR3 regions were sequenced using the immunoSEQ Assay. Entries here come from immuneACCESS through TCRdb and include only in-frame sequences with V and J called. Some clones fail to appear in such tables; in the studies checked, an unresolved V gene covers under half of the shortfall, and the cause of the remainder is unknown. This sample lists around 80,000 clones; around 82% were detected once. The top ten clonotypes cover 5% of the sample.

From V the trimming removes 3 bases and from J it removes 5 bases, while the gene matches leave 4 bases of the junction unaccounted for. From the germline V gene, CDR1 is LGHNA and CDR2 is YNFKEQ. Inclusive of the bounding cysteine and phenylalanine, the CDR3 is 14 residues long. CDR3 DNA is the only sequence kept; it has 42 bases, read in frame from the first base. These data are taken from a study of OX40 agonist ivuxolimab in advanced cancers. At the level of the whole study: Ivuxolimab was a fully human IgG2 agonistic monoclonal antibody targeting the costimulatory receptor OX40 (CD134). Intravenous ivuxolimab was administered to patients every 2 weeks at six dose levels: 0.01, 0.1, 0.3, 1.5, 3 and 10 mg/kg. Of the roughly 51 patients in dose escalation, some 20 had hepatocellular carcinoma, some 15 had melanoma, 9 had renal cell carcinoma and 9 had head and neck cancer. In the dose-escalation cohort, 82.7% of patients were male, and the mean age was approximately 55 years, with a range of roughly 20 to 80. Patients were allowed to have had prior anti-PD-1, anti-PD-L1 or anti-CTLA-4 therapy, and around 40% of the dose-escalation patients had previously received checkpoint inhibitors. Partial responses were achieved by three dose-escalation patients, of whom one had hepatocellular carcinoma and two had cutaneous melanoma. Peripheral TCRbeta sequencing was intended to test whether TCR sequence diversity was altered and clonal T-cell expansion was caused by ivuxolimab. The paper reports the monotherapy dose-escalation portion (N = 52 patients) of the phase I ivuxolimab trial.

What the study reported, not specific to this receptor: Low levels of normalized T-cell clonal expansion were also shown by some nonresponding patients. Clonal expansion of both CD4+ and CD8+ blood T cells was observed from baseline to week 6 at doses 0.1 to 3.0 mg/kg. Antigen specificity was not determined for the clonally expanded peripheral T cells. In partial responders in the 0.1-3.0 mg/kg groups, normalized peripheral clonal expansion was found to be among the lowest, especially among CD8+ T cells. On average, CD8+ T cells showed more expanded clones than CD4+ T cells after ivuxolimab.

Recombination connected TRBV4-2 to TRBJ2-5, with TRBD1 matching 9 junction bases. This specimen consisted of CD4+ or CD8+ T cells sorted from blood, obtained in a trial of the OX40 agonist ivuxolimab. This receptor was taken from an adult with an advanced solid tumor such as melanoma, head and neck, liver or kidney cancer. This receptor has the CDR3 CASSHGTGFETQYF. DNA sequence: TGTGCCAGCAGCCATGGGACAGGGTTTGAGACCCAGTACTTC.